This TCR beta chain was captured in a study of T cell changes during pregnancy in multiple sclerosis. Sequencing used immunoSEQ multiplex PCR; TCRdb keeps in-frame clones, though not all of them. In the table there are about 50,000 clones, about 93% of which are singletons. The CDR3 runs 13 residues. V was shortened by 5 bases and J by 4 bases, with 11 bases between the two germline ends. Germline lookup yields CDR1 SSHAT and CDR2 FNYEAQ (reference sequence). The chain links TRBV7-7 to TRBJ2-5, with a tentative D call TRBD1 (5 bases). The material sequenced was CD4+ T cells from peripheral blood mononuclear cells, taken in the second trimester of pregnancy. The sequence came from a female donor with multiple sclerosis, enrolled in a pregnancy study. CDR3 DNA: TGTGCCAGCAGCAATGGACACGGAGAGACCCAGTACTTC. It translates to CASSNGHGETQYF.